These 13 T cell receptor beta chains originate from one sample sequenced in a study of blood T cell repertoires in COVID-19. The protocol was immunoSEQ multiplex PCR, while the TCRdb copy is restricted to in-frame clones and leaves out a portion. Among some 200,000 clones listed, 81% were seen once. Sequencing input: peripheral blood. The receptors come from an elderly woman with COVID-19, enrolled during active disease.

This chain uses TRBV5-6 with TRBJ1-6, with D hard to call. CDR1 and CDR2 from the germline V gene are SGHDT and YYEEEE. Trimming pared 0 bases from V and 8 bases from J, leaving 9 bases between. CDR3 size: 14 residues. As DNA, the CDR3 is TGTGCCAGCAGCTTGGGACGGGAATATTCACCCCTCCACTTT. This translates into CASSLGREYSPLHF.

The chain combines TRBV4-2 with TRBJ1-3, with 9 nucleotides matching TRBD1. From germline, CDR1 is LGHNA and CDR2 YNFKEQ. With 1 base clipped from V and 4 bases from J, the junction kept 5 bases outside the gene matches. This CDR3 is 16 amino acids long. CDR3 coding DNA: TGTGCCAGCAGCCAAGTTGACAGGGGGAGAGGAAACACCATATATTTT. Translation gives CASSQVDRGRGNTIYF.

The chain has TRBV19 and TRBJ1-2; perhaps TRBD1 as D (5 bases). Germline V lookup: CDR1 LNHDA, CDR2 SQIVND (reference sequence). The V gene lost 7 bases and the J gene lost 4 bases, with 10 bases spanning the gap. The CDR3 sequence is 12 residues long. Here the CDR3 DNA reads TGTGCCAGTATGTTCGGGGGCTATGGCTACACCTTC. Protein sequence: CASMFGGYGYTF. Looking up the rest from reference TRBV19 and TRBJ1-2 gives the full variable domain: DGGITQSPKYLFRKEGQNVTLSCEQNLNHDAMYWYRQDPGQGLRLIYYSQIVNDFQKGDIAEGYSVSREKKESFPLTVTSAQKNPTAFYLCASMFGGYGYTFGSGTRLTVV.

The chain couples TRBV19 to TRBJ2-7; D may be TRBD1 (6 bases). Deletions cut 5 bases from V and 2 bases from J, with 13 bases between. The length of the CDR3 is 14 residues. Germline V gene lookup returns CDR1 LNHDA and CDR2 SQIVND (reference sequence). The CDR3 loop is CASSPGQGAYEQYF. The CDR3 nucleotides are TGTGCCAGTAGTCCGGGACAAGGAGCCTACGAGCAGTACTTC. Full variable domain (missing parts from reference TRBV19 and TRBJ2-7): DGGITQSPKYLFRKEGQNVTLSCEQNLNHDAMYWYRQDPGQGLRLIYYSQIVNDFQKGDIAEGYSVSREKKESFPLTVTSAQKNPTAFYLCASSPGQGAYEQYFGPGTRLTVT.

This clone was found once. The chain has TRBV7-9 and TRBJ1-1, with D unresolved. The germline CDR1 and CDR2 sequences are SEHNR and FQNEAQ (reference sequence). V was trimmed by 2 bases and J by 3 bases, leaving 4 bases between them. The CDR3 loop spans 12 amino acids. CDR3 protein: CASSLRDTEAFF. CDR3 DNA sequence: TGTGCCAGCAGCTTAAGAGACACTGAAGCTTTCTTT.

The chain is built from TRBV5-1 and TRBJ2-5; 10 nucleotides agree with TRBD1. With V trimmed by 0 bases and J by 2 bases, 4 bases remained unmatched. Germline-derived CDR1 and CDR2 are SGHRS and YFSETQ. The CDR3 contains 16 residues. Here the CDR3 DNA reads TGCGCCAGCAGCTTGGCCGGGACAGGGGCTCAAGAGACCCAGTACTTC. It specifies CASSLAGTGAQETQYF.

The J gene is TRBJ1-4, the V gene TRBV5-1; 8 nucleotides line up with TRBD1. V trimming: 3 bases; J trimming: 6 bases; junction bases outside the gene matches: 7. The germline gives CDR1 SGHRS, CDR2 YFSETQ. The CDR3 is made up of 15 amino acids. CDR3 coding DNA: TGCGCCAGCAGCTGGGGGGACAGGTGGGATGAAAAACTGTTTTTT. Translated, it gives CASSWGDRWDEKLFF.

The rearrangement joins TRBV7-9 to TRBJ2-7; perhaps TRBD1 as D (6 bases). The V gene's germline CDR1 is SEHNR and CDR2 FQNEAQ (reference sequence). The length of the CDR3 is 15 residues. Trimming shortened V by 5 bases and J by 0 bases, and 14 bases separated the two germline ends. In DNA, the CDR3 is TGTGCCAGCAGCCTATCCGGGACACTCTCCTACGAGCAGTACTTC. Its protein product is CASSLSGTLSYEQYF.

The chain has TRBV15 and TRBJ1-4, with a possible D match to TRBD1 (6 bases). The CDR3 totals 14 residues. V lost 0 bases to trimming and J lost 8 bases, with 10 bases between them. In germline, CDR1 is LNHNV, CDR2 YYDKDF (reference sequence). CDR3 DNA sequence: TGTGCCACCAGCAGAGATCCAGGGGCCGAAAAACTGTTTTTT. Protein product: CATSRDPGAEKLFF.

The genes are TRBV6-1 and TRBJ1-1; no reliable D call. Trimming left V 4 bases short and J 2 bases short, with 17 bases between. The CDR3 loop spans 16 amino acids. The V gene's germline CDR1 is MNHNS and CDR2 SASEGT. CDR3 coding DNA: TGTGCCAGCAGTGTCCATGGAGGGAGAACAAACACTGAAGCTTTCTTT. Translating it yields CASSVHGGRTNTEAFF.

The rearrangement uses TRBV7-5 and TRBJ1-1; the tabulated D call, TRBD1, remains unverified against the DNA. TRBV7-5 is deemed a pseudogene. CDR3 length: 21 amino acids. The DNA for the CDR3 is TGTGCCAGAAGCTTAGACCTACAGGGGACGAGGATTCCAATGTGGAACACTGAAGCTTTCTTT. Translating it yields CARSLDLQGTRIPMWNTEAFF.

This chain joins TRBV3-1 (or the pseudogene TRBV3-2) and TRBJ2-3; D unclear. The CDR3 runs to 13 residues. V lost 3 bases to trimming and J lost 9 bases, with 13 bases between them. Germline CDR1 LGHDT, CDR2 YNNKEL (reference sequence). The CDR3 DNA sequence: TGTGCCAGCAGCCAGCAGGTCAGCCCAACGCAGTATTTT. It encodes CASSQQVSPTQYF.

The chain joins TRBV7-9 to TRBJ2-7; D is possibly TRBD1 (6 bases). CDR3 length: 11 residues. Germline CDR1 is SEHNR and CDR2 is FQNEAQ (reference sequence). V lost 8 bases and J 3 bases, leaving 8 bases between the germline ends. The chain's CDR3 is CASGQIYEQYF. DNA for the CDR3: TGTGCCAGCGGACAGATCTACGAGCAGTACTTC. The full variable domain, completed using reference TRBV7-9 and TRBJ2-7, is DTGVSQNPRHKITKRGQNVTFRCDPISEHNRLYWYRQTLGQGPEFLTYFQNEAQLEKSRLLSDRFSAERPKGSFSTLEIQRTEQGDSAMYLCASGQIYEQYFGPGTRLTVT.